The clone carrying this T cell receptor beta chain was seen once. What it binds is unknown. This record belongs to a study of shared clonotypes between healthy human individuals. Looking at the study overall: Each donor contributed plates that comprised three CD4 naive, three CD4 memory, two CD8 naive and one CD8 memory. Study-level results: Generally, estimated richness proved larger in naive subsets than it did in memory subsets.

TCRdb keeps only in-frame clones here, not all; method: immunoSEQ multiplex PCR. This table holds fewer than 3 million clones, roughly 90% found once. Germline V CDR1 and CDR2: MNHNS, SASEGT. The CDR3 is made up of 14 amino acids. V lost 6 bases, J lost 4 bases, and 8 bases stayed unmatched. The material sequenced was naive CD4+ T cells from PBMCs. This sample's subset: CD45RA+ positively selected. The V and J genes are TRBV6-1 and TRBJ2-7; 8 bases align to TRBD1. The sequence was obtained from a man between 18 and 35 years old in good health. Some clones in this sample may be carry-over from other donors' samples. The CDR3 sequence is CASRDRVLAYEQYF. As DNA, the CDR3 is TGTGCCAGCAGGGACAGGGTTTTGGCGTACGAGCAGTACTTC.